This T cell receptor (beta chain) appears in the sequencing data of a study of blood T cell repertoires in COVID-19. Clones were sequenced by immunoSEQ multiplex PCR, and TCRdb holds only the in-frame ones, with some missing. The repertoire holds roughly 180,000 clones, with approximately 81% as singletons. Germline V gives CDR1 SGHAT, CDR2 FQNNGV. The CDR3 is made up of 13 amino acids. Trimming cost V 3 bases and J 0 bases, with 5 bases left between them. Participants, 18 to 89 years old, spanned more than 20 US areas. The sequence was collected from a woman between 40 and 50 years old with acute COVID-19. The chain is built from TRBV11-2 and TRBJ2-5; D not certain. Sequencing was carried out using PBMCs or T cells enriched from blood (not recorded which). The chain's CDR3 is CASSFTDQETQYF. The CDR3 region has the DNA TGTGCCAGCAGCTTTACAGACCAAGAGACCCAGTACTTC.